The 29 T cell receptor beta chains below were found in one sample sequenced in a study of a mutant IDH1 vaccine in newly diagnosed glioma. Sample time point: week 35, safety follow-up. Alongside topical imiquimod, each dose of vaccine comprised 300 ug of mutant IDH1 20-mer peptide. These receptors' antigens are unknown. Profiled with immunoSEQ multiplex PCR; TCRdb holds only in-frame clones, not every one. The sample has about 68,000 clones, about four fifths seen once. This specimen consisted of PBMCs, obtained from a glioma patient whose treatment included an IDH1 peptide vaccine. The receptors shown here come from a young man with glioma.

This chain connects TRBV7-7 to TRBJ2-5, with a weak D call TRBD2 (6 bases). Per germline, CDR1 SSHAT and CDR2 FNYEAQ (reference sequence). The CDR3 contains 13 residues. CDR3 residues: CASGTGPQETQYF. DNA of the CDR3: TGTGCTAGCGGCACGGGGCCACAAGAGACCCAGTACTTC. Combining the CDR3 with reference TRBV7-7 and TRBJ2-5 gives the whole variable domain GAGVSQSPRYKVTKRGQDVTLRCDPISSHATLYWYQQALGQGPEFLTYFNYEAQPDKSGLPSDRFSAERPEGSISTLTIQRTEQRDSAMYRCASGTGPQETQYFGPGTRLLVL.

This chain connects TRBV27 to TRBJ1-1; D is possibly TRBD1 (6 bases). The CDR3 covers 14 residues. V was clipped by 3 bases and J by 3 bases, with 11 bases between them. Germline CDR1 reads MNHEY; CDR2 reads SMNVEV (reference sequence). This CDR3 reads CASSFWGGYTEAFF. The CDR3 DNA is TGTGCCAGCAGTTTTTGGGGGGGCTACACTGAAGCTTTCTTT.

V gene TRBV7-2 combines with J gene TRBJ1-1; unclear D gene. Trimming cost V 5 bases and J 1 base, with 14 bases left between them. Germline-derived CDR1 and CDR2 are SGHTA and FQGNSA. CDR3 length equals 15 residues. The CDR3: CASSPWVAENTEAFF. DNA for the CDR3: TGTGCCAGCAGCCCTTGGGTGGCGGAGAACACTGAAGCTTTCTTT.

This clone has more than one count but fewer than ten. This chain links TRBV5-1 with TRBJ2-7; no definite D call. V was shortened by 0 bases and J by 6 bases, with 16 bases between the two germline ends. Germline CDR1 reads SGHRS; CDR2 reads YFSETQ. The CDR3 covers 15 residues. CDR3 nucleotides: TGCGCCAGCAGCTTGGCCGCAGGACGAGTTGTCGAGCAGTACTTC. Residues: CASSLAAGRVVEQYF.

The chain uses TRBV19 and TRBJ2-1, with D tentatively TRBD1 or TRBD2 (5 bases each). Trimming stripped 1 base from V and 1 base from J, with 8 bases between. Germline values: CDR1 LNHDA, CDR2 SQIVND (reference sequence). The CDR3 consists of 15 residues. The CDR3 DNA reads TGTGCCAGTAGTATAGGTGGGGGTTCCTACAATGAGCAGTTCTTC. This translates into CASSIGGGSYNEQFF.

The V and J genes are TRBV28 and TRBJ1-5; D is undetermined. In germline, CDR1 is MDHEN, CDR2 SYDVKM. The V end lost 7 bases, the J end lost 4 bases, and 17 bases lay between the germline ends. This CDR3 has 15 amino acids. The CDR3 is CASNTLSRGNQPQHF. CDR3 nucleotide sequence: TGTGCCAGCAACACCTTGAGCAGAGGGAATCAGCCCCAGCATTTT.

This rearrangement joins TRBV30 to TRBJ2-5; no definite D call. This CDR3 contains 12 residues. Germline V gene data show CDR1 as GTSNPN and CDR2 as SVGIG (reference sequence). V lost 1 base to trimming and J lost 9 bases, with 12 bases between them. CDR3 sequence (DNA): TGTGCCTGGAGTGATTACGTGGACGCCCAGTACTTC. Translating gives CAWSDYVDAQYF.

The chain couples TRBV5-1 to TRBJ1-5; D not certain. CDR1 SGHRS and CDR2 YFSETQ come from the germline V gene. V was clipped by 6 bases and J by 7 bases, with 14 bases between them. The CDR3 is made up of 13 amino acids. The CDR3 DNA sequence: TGCGCCAGCACTGGGCGGGGTTGGCAGCCCCAGCATTTT. It specifies CASTGRGWQPQHF.

In this sample, this clone turned up a few times. J is TRBJ2-7 and V is TRBV13, with D perhaps matching TRBD2 (6 bases). Germline V gene sequence: CDR1 PRHDT, CDR2 FYEKMQ (reference sequence). The CDR3 loop spans 14 amino acids. V was clipped by 5 bases and J by 4 bases, with 15 bases between them. The CDR3 region is CASSAQGTSYEQYF. In nucleotides, the CDR3 is TGTGCCAGCAGCGCCCAAGGGACTTCGTACGAGCAGTACTTC.

The chain has TRBV9 and TRBJ2-3; 7 nucleotides line up with TRBD2. Germline assignment: CDR1 SGDLS and CDR2 YYNGEE. Trimming took 0 bases from V and 7 from J; bases not matched to a gene: 5. The CDR3 contains 14 residues. CDR3 DNA sequence: TGTGCCAGCAGCGTAGGAGGACTAGAGAATACGCAGTATTTT. Translated: CASSVGGLENTQYF.

The V and J genes are TRBV29-1 and TRBJ1-2; 7 positions agree with TRBD1. The length of the CDR3 is 15 residues. V lost 4 bases to trimming and J lost 0 bases; unmatched junction nucleotides: 8. CDR1 and CDR2 (germline): SQVTM, ANQGSEA. CDR3 nucleotides: TGCAGCGTTGGAGGAGGGACAGCCTCTAACTATGGCTACACCTTC. Encoded protein: CSVGGGTASNYGYTF. Supplemented by reference TRBV29-1 and TRBJ1-2, the full variable domain reads SAVISQKPSRDICQRGTSLTIQCQVDSQVTMMFWYRQQPGQSLTLIATANQGSEATYESGFVIDKFPISRPNLTFSTLTVSNMSPEDSSIYLCSVGGGTASNYGYTFGSGTRLTVV.

This clone was detected only once. CDR3 nucleotide sequence: TGTGCCAGCAGTCTACGCCGTGGGGTCCCTAACTATGGCTACACCTTC. Translation: CASSLRRGVPNYGYTF. The chain couples TRBV27 to TRBJ1-2; no clear D. Trimming shortened V by 5 bases and J by 0 bases, and 16 bases separated the two germline ends. CDR3 length equals 16 residues. Germline values: CDR1 MNHEY, CDR2 SMNVEV (reference sequence).

The chain carries TRBV7-2 and TRBJ1-1; D gene ambiguous. The ends were cut back, 5 bases at V and 1 base at J, with 11 bases in the middle. Germline values: CDR1 SGHTA, CDR2 FQGNSA. The CDR3 totals 14 residues. The CDR3 here is CASSPGRENTEAFF. For the CDR3, the DNA is TGTGCCAGCAGCCCGGGGAGGGAGAACACTGAAGCTTTCTTT.

The chain has TRBV7-9 and TRBJ1-2; tentative D call: TRBD1 (5 bases). From germline, CDR1 is SEHNR and CDR2 FQNEAQ (reference sequence). This CDR3 spans 12 amino acids. Between the trimmed V and J ends, which lost 8 bases and 1 base, there was a span of 8 bases. The CDR3 region has the DNA TGTGCCAGCGCTAGGGGTAACTATGGCTACACCTTC. The encoded protein is CASARGNYGYTF. Full variable domain (outside the CDR3, taken from reference TRBV7-9 and TRBJ1-2): DTGVSQNPRHKITKRGQNVTFRCDPISEHNRLYWYRQTLGQGPEFLTYFQNEAQLEKSRLLSDRFSAERPKGSFSTLEIQRTEQGDSAMYLCASARGNYGYTFGSGTRLTVV.

The chain joins TRBV30 to TRBJ1-6; D unclear. Germline CDR1 is GTSNPN and CDR2 is SVGIG (reference sequence). Between the trimmed V and J ends, which lost 0 bases and 5 bases, there was a span of 8 bases. The CDR3 contains 14 residues. Written as DNA, the CDR3 is TGTGCCTGGAGTGTAGGGATCCATAATTCACCCCTCCACTTT. Its protein is CAWSVGIHNSPLHF.

The chain combines TRBV5-1 with TRBJ2-5; unclear D gene. CDR3 length equals 11 residues. V lost 1 base, J lost 2 bases, and 0 bases lay in between. The germline V gene has CDR1 SGHRS and CDR2 YFSETQ. CDR3 DNA: TGCGCCAGCAGCTTGCAAGAGACCCAGTACTTC. This translates into CASSLQETQYF.

The gene calls are TRBV5-4 and TRBJ2-3, with a weak D call TRBD2 (6 bases). Trimming removed 1 base at V and 2 bases at J, with 8 bases between. Germline-derived CDR1 and CDR2 are SGHNT and YYREEE (reference sequence). The CDR3 is 14 residues long. The CDR3 coding sequence is TGTGCCAGCAGCTTGAAGGGACTCACAGATACGCAGTATTTT. This sequence encodes CASSLKGLTDTQYF.

This clone was recorded only once. The J gene is TRBJ2-2, the V gene TRBV6-1; D possibly corresponds to TRBD1 (7 bases). The CDR3 length is 16 residues. With 2 bases removed from V and 4 bases from J, the gap between germline ends came to 14 bases. The germline gives CDR1 MNHNS, CDR2 SASEGT. CDR3 amino acids: CASSEFLQGGTGELFF. DNA for the CDR3: TGTGCCAGCAGTGAATTTCTGCAGGGGGGCACCGGGGAGCTGTTTTTT.

CDR3: CATSRDPGAGGYGYTF. In nucleotides, the CDR3 is TGTGCCACCAGCAGAGATCCAGGGGCGGGGGGCTATGGCTACACCTTC. This chain joins TRBV15 and TRBJ1-2; tentatively, D is TRBD1 (6 bases). V shed 0 bases and J shed 4 bases, with 15 bases lying between them. The CDR3 extends over 16 amino acids. Germline V lookup: CDR1 LNHNV, CDR2 YYDKDF (reference sequence).

V is TRBV18 and J is TRBJ2-5, with TRBD1 as a possible D gene (6 bases). The CDR3 sequence is 14 residues long. V was clipped by 3 bases and J by 3 bases, with 11 bases between them. Germline V CDR1 and CDR2: KGHSH, LQKENI. The CDR3 sequence: CASSPTYREETQYF. The CDR3 nucleotides are TGTGCCAGCTCACCCACCTACAGGGAAGAGACCCAGTACTTC.

The chain employs TRBV9 and TRBJ1-1; D call uncertain. The CDR3 runs to 14 residues. Germline V gives CDR1 SGDLS, CDR2 YYNGEE. Trimming pared 2 bases from V and 1 base from J, leaving 9 bases between. The chain's CDR3 is CASSVMGGNTEAFF. As DNA, the CDR3 is TGTGCCAGCAGCGTGATGGGAGGGAACACTGAAGCTTTCTTT.

The gene calls are TRBV5-6 and TRBJ2-5; the match to TRBD2 covers 9 bases. V gave up 4 bases and J gave up 5 bases; unmatched junction bases: 9. The germline V gene encodes CDR1 SGHDT and CDR2 YYEEEE. The CDR3 covers 15 residues. The CDR3 nucleotides are TGTGCCAGCAGCGGCCGGCGGGGGGGCGTCGAGACCCAGTACTTC. This translates into CASSGRRGGVETQYF.

As DNA, the CDR3 is TGTGCCAGCAGTGAATCGTGGACAGGGGAGGAGACCCAGTACTTC. This encodes CASSESWTGEETQYF. This rearrangement joins TRBV2 to TRBJ2-5; 9 positions agree with TRBD1. V gave up 2 bases and J gave up 5 bases; unmatched junction bases: 6. The CDR3 has 15 residues. CDR1 and CDR2 (germline): SNHLY, FYNNEI.

The V and J genes are TRBV27 and TRBJ2-2; possible D gene TRBD2, 9 bases. The CDR3 is 18 residues long. Trimming stripped 7 bases from V and 4 bases from J, with 25 bases between. Germline-derived CDR1 and CDR2 are MNHEY and SMNVEV (reference sequence). The CDR3 sequence is CASTEQGAGGGGTGELFF. The CDR3 DNA follows: TGTGCCAGCACCGAGCAGGGGGCGGGGGGGGGCGGCACCGGGGAGCTGTTTTTT.

The rearrangement links TRBV7-6 to TRBJ1-1, with D perhaps matching TRBD1 (6 bases). V was shortened by 5 bases and J by 5 bases, with 18 bases between the two germline ends. The CDR3 is 15 residues long. Germline loops: CDR1 SGHVS, CDR2 FNYEAQ. CDR3 DNA: TGTGCCAGCAGCATACAGGGTCATGGTCGGACTGAAGCTTTCTTT. Translated: CASSIQGHGRTEAFF.

This rearrangement joins TRBV6-5 to TRBJ2-5; 7 bases agree with TRBD1. V dropped 5 bases and J dropped 4; count of bases not matched to a gene: 7. CDR3 length equals 14 residues. Germline V lookup: CDR1 MNHEY, CDR2 SVGAGI. As DNA, the CDR3 is TGTGCCAGCAGTAATACAGGGGTAGGAGAGACCCAGTACTTC. The encoded protein is CASSNTGVGETQYF.

The chain uses TRBV30 and TRBJ2-2, with 12 bases identical to TRBD2. The CDR3 contains 17 residues. Germline V gene sequence: CDR1 GTSNPN, CDR2 SVGIG (reference sequence). J lost 3 bases, V lost 1 base, and 6 bases had no gene match. The CDR3: CAWSARTSGVDTGELFF. The CDR3 nucleotides read TGTGCCTGGAGTGCGCGGACTAGCGGGGTCGACACCGGGGAGCTGTTTTTT.

V is TRBV7-9 and J is TRBJ1-6; no clear D gene. Germline CDR1 is SEHNR and CDR2 is FQNEAQ (reference sequence). V gave up 1 base and J gave up 11 bases, with 12 bases separating them. The CDR3 is 14 amino acids. In DNA form, the CDR3 reads TGTGCCAGCAGCTTAGACGGGAAGTCTCCACCCCTCCACTTT. Amino acids: CASSLDGKSPPLHF. Together with reference TRBV7-9 and TRBJ1-6, the CDR3 gives the full variable domain: DTGVSQNPRHKITKRGQNVTFRCDPISEHNRLYWYRQTLGQGPEFLTYFQNEAQLEKSRLLSDRFSAERPKGSFSTLEIQRTEQGDSAMYLCASSLDGKSPPLHFGNGTRLTVT.

The chain recombines TRBV5-1 with TRBJ2-2, with 10 bases aligning to TRBD2. V was clipped by 0 bases and J by 5 bases; unmatched bases: 1. Germline values: CDR1 SGHRS, CDR2 YFSETQ. This CDR3 contains 15 residues. The CDR3 DNA sequence: TGCGCCAGCAGCTTGGCAGCGGGGGGGACCGGGGAGCTGTTTTTT. It translates to CASSLAAGGTGELFF.